One and the same sample provided the 9 T cell receptor beta chains below, sequenced in a study of shared clonotypes between healthy human individuals. Libraries were prepared by immunoSEQ multiplex PCR; TCRdb keeps only in-frame clonotypes and omits some of them. The sample consists of around 1.9 million clones, around 93% of them appearing once. Positive CCR7 selection of CD45RO-negative cells yielded the naive CD8 cells, and terminally differentiated effector memory CD45RA+ cells were excluded. The sample was naive CD8+ T cells from PBMCs. These receptors were collected from a man aged 18-30 years in good health. Some clones in this sample may be carry-over from other donors' samples.

The rearrangement uses TRBV7-9 and TRBJ2-7, with TRBD2 identical over 8 bases. V gave up 5 bases and J gave up 5 bases; unmatched junction bases: 11. CDR1 and CDR2 (germline): SEHNR, FQNEAQ (reference sequence). The CDR3 consists of 15 residues. The CDR3 coding sequence is TGTGCCAGCAGCGCCGCCGGGAGGGTATTCCACGAGCAGTACTTC. It codes for CASSAAGRVFHEQYF.

The gene calls are TRBV27 and TRBJ2-1; no firm D call. This CDR3 is 14 amino acids long. The germline CDR1 and CDR2 sequences are MNHEY and SMNVEV (reference sequence). V lost 8 bases and J 4 bases, leaving 15 bases between the germline ends. CDR3 bases: TGTGCCAGCGCCAACGATCGGGCGTACAATGAGCAGTTCTTC. Protein sequence: CASANDRAYNEQFF.

The J gene is TRBJ2-2, the V gene TRBV7-8, with TRBD2 as a possible D gene (6 bases). Germline V CDR1 and CDR2: SGHVS, FQNEAQ. This CDR3 contains 16 residues. Trimming pared 8 bases from V and 0 bases from J, leaving 16 bases between. The CDR3 nucleotides read TGTGCCAGCGGGCCCCCGAGACTAGCGAACACCGGGGAGCTGTTTTTT. Translated: CASGPPRLANTGELFF. Together with reference TRBV7-8 and TRBJ2-2, the CDR3 gives the full variable domain: GAGVSQSPRYKVAKRGQDVALRCDPISGHVSLFWYQQALGQGPEFLTYFQNEAQLDKSGLPSDRFFAERPEGSVSTLKIQRTQQEDSAVYLCASGPPRLANTGELFFGEGSRLTVL.

The rearrangement links TRBV27 to TRBJ2-1; no clear D. The germline CDR1 and CDR2 sequences are MNHEY and SMNVEV (reference sequence). The V end lost 0 bases, the J end lost 3 bases, and 6 bases lay between the germline ends. The CDR3 contains 14 residues. Here the CDR3 DNA reads TGTGCCAGCAGTTTATCGGCAGACTACAATGAGCAGTTCTTC. Translating gives CASSLSADYNEQFF.

Notes on this clone: Different DNA sequences within this sample yield the same CDR3. The rearrangement links TRBV27 to TRBJ2-3, with 7 bases fitting TRBD1. Unmatched junction bases numbered 7, after V lost 1 base and J lost 6 bases. This CDR3 contains 15 residues. Germline CDR1 is MNHEY and CDR2 is SMNVEV (reference sequence). In DNA, the CDR3 is TGTGCCAGCAGTTTATTGGCAGGGGGTGGGGATACGCAGTATTTT. Translated, it gives CASSLLAGGGDTQYF.

The V gene is TRBV5-4, the J gene TRBJ1-3; TRBD1 might be the D (5 bases). Germline lookup yields CDR1 SGHNT and CDR2 YYREEE (reference sequence). The CDR3 has 18 amino acids. The V and J ends lost 3 bases and 1 base respectively, with 20 bases between them. The CDR3 loop is CASSSYPRESGSGNTIYF. CDR3 in DNA: TGTGCCAGCAGCTCTTACCCCAGGGAGAGTGGGTCTGGAAACACCATATATTTT. Full variable domain (rest looked up from reference TRBV5-4 and TRBJ1-3): ETGVTQSPTHLIKTRGQQVTLRCSSQSGHNTVSWYQQALGQGPQFIFQYYREEENGRGNFPPRFSGLQFPNYSSELNVNALELDDSALYLCASSSYPRESGSGNTIYFGEGSWLTVV.

The chain joins TRBV11-1 to TRBJ2-3; TRBD2 aligns across 9 bases. The trim removed 0 bases at V and 1 base at J, leaving 5 bases unmatched. From germline, CDR1 is SGHAT and CDR2 FQDESV (reference sequence). CDR3 length equals 17 residues. CDR3 amino acids: CASSLARLAERTDTQYF. The CDR3 DNA sequence: TGTGCCAGCAGCTTAGCACGACTAGCGGAACGCACAGATACGCAGTATTTT.

This clone was observed once. J is TRBJ2-4 and V is TRBV27, with 7 positions matching TRBD1. V gave up 3 bases and J gave up 4 bases; unmatched junction bases: 3. Germline V gene lookup returns CDR1 MNHEY and CDR2 SMNVEV (reference sequence). The CDR3 is made up of 14 amino acids. The chain's CDR3 is CASSFRDSKNIQYF. CDR3 bases: TGTGCCAGCAGTTTCCGGGACAGTAAAAACATTCAGTACTTC.

The chain links TRBV9 to TRBJ1-3; D remains unclear. The CDR3 totals 17 residues. The germline V gene encodes CDR1 SGDLS and CDR2 YYNGEE. V was clipped by 0 bases and J by 0 bases, with 13 bases between them. The CDR3 nucleotides are TGTGCCAGCAGCGTAGATCATACAGTTCTCTCTGGAAACACCATATATTTT. Encoded protein: CASSVDHTVLSGNTIYF.